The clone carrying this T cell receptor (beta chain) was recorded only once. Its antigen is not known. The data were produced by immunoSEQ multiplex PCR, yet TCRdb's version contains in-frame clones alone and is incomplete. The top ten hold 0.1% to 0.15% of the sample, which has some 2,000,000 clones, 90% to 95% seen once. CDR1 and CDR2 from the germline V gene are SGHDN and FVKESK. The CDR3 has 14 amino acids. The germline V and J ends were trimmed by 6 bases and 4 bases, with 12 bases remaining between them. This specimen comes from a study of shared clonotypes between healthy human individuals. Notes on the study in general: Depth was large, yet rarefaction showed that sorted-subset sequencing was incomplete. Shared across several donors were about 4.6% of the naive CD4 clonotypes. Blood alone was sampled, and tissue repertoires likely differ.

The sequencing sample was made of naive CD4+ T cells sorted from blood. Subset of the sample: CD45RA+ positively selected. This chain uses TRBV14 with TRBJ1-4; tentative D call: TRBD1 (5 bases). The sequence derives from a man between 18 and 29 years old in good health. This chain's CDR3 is CASRARGYNEKLFF. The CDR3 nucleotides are TGTGCCAGCAGGGCGAGGGGATATAATGAAAAACTGTTTTTT.